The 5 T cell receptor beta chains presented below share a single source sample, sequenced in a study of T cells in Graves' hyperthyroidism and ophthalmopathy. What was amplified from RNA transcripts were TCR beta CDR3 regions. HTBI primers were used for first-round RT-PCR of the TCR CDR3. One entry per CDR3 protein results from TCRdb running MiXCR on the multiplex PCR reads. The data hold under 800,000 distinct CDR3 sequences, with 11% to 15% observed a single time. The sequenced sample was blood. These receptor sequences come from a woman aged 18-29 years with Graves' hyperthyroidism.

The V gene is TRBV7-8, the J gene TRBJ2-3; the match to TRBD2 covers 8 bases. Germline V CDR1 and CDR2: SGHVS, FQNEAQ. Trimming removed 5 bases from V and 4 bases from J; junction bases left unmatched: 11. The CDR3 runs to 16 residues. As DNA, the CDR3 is TGTGCCAGCAGCCCCGCGGGGGGCATTTTTTCAGATACGCAGTATTTT. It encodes CASSPAGGIFSDTQYF.

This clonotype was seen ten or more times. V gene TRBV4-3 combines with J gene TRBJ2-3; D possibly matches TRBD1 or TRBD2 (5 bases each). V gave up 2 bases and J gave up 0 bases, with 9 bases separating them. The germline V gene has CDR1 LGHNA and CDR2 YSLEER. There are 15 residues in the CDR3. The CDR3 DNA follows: TGCGCCAGCAGCCAACAGGGACGGAGCACAGATACGCAGTATTTT. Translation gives CASSQQGRSTDTQYF.

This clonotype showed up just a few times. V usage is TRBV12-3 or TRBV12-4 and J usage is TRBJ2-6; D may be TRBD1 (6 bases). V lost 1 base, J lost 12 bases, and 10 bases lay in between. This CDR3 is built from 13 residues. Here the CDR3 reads CASSLGTAAVLTF. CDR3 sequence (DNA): TGTGCCAGCAGTTTAGGGACAGCCGCCGTCCTGACTTTC.

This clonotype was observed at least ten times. CDR3 nucleotide sequence: TGTGCCAGCAGCGACGGGACCAACTATGGCTACACCTTC. It is translated as CASSDGTNYGYTF. The gene calls are TRBV9 and TRBJ1-2; D perhaps matches TRBD1 (5 bases). This CDR3 contains 13 residues. With 3 bases removed from V and 2 bases from J, the gap between germline ends came to 8 bases. Germline CDR1 is SGDLS and CDR2 is YYNGEE.

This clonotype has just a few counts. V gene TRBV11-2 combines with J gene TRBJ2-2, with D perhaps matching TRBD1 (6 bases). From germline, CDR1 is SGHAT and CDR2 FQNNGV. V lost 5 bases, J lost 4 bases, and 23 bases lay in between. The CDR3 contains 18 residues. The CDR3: CASSPGQILTIRTGELFF. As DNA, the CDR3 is TGTGCCAGCAGCCCCGGACAGATCCTTACAATCCGCACCGGGGAGCTGTTTTTT.